The rows below give T cell receptor beta chains drawn from one sample of a study of molecular identifiers for immune sequencing clone quantification. In TCRdb, the PCR reads were re-called with MiXCR into one record per CDR3 protein. Of around 470,000 distinct CDR3 sequences listed, about a fifth are singletons. The sequenced sample consisted of naive CD8+ T cells from blood, with Jurkat cell RNA spiked in. These receptors all stem from a human donor in good health. Some libraries in this study had Jurkat cell RNA spiked in. The CDR3 runs from the conserved cysteine through the conserved F or W. The D gene is left open where the match is weak. Some rows have no size entry. The others give once, few or many, or a class for an expanded clone.

length: 14
size: many
D: -
J: TRBJ1-2
V: TRBV4-3
DNA: TGCGCCAGCAGCCCTGGCCACTCTAACTATGGCTACACCTTC
CDR3: CASSPGHSNYGYTF

length: 13
size: -
D: -
J: TRBJ2-3
V: TRBV30
DNA: TGTGCCTGGAGTTCGGGGGATACAGATACGCAGTATTTT
CDR3: CAWSSGDTDTQYF

length: 15
size: many
D: -
J: TRBJ2-7
V: TRBV4-3
DNA: TGCGCCAGCAGCCAAGAACGTGGCGCTCCCTACGAGCAGTACTTC
CDR3: CASSQERGAPYEQYF

length: 16
size: -
D: TRBD1
J: TRBJ2-1
V: TRBV7-2
DNA: TGTGCCAGCAGCTTATCGGACAGGGGGGGGTACAATGAGCAGTTCTTC
CDR3: CASSLSDRGGYNEQFF

length: 13
size: few
D: TRBD1
J: TRBJ1-1
V: TRBV20-1
DNA: TGCAGTGCTAGAAGACAGGGTGGGACTGAAGCTTTCTTT
CDR3: CSARRQGGTEAFF

length: 13
size: many
D: -
J: TRBJ1-2
V: TRBV9
DNA: TGTGCCAGCAGCGTAGGGACAGACTATGGCTACACCTTC
CDR3: CASSVGTDYGYTF

length: 14
size: many
D: -
J: TRBJ2-5
V: TRBV5-1
DNA: TGCGCCAGCAGCTCAATAGGGACTCAAGAGACCCAGTACTTC
CDR3: CASSSIGTQETQYF

length: 16
size: -
D: TRBD1
J: TRBJ2-5
V: TRBV5-3
DNA: TGTGCCAGCAGCTCGGGGCCCGGGACAGAGCAAGAGACCCAGTACTTC
CDR3: CASSSGPGTEQETQYF

length: 14
size: -
D: TRBD1
J: TRBJ1-1
V: TRBV4-1
DNA: TGCGCCAGCAGCCAAATGACAGGGGGGACTGAAGCTTTCTTT
CDR3: CASSQMTGGTEAFF

length: 18
size: -
D: -
J: TRBJ2-3
V: TRBV7-6
DNA: TGTGCCAGCAGCACCTCGGTCCGGGACCCCCGGAGGACAGATACGCAGTATTTT
CDR3: CASSTSVRDPRRTDTQYF

length: 13
size: many
D: -
J: TRBJ2-2
V: TRBV30
DNA: TGTGCCTGGAGTGTCACGGGGACCGGGGAGCTGTTTTTT
CDR3: CAWSVTGTGELFF

length: 13
size: -
D: -
J: TRBJ2-7
V: TRBV19
DNA: TGTGCCAGTAGTATGGGGCTTACCTACGAGCAGTACTTC
CDR3: CASSMGLTYEQYF

length: 13
size: -
D: -
J: TRBJ2-7
V: TRBV5-5
DNA: TGTGCCAGCAGCCGAGGACATTCCTACGAGCAGTACTTC
CDR3: CASSRGHSYEQYF

length: 13
size: many
D: -
J: TRBJ1-1
V: TRBV6-5
DNA: TGTGCCAGCAGCGGGGTTTGGAGCACTGAAGCTTTCTTT
CDR3: CASSGVWSTEAFF

length: 13
size: few
D: -
J: TRBJ1-6
V: TRBV5-1
DNA: TGCGCCAGCAGCTTGTTGGATAATTCACCCCTCCACTTT
CDR3: CASSLLDNSPLHF

length: 17
size: -
D: -
J: TRBJ1-3
V: TRBV19
DNA: TGTGCCAGTAGTATGTTCTCGCGCGCAGCCCCGGGAAACACCATATATTTT
CDR3: CASSMFSRAAPGNTIYF

length: 16
size: -
D: TRBD1
J: TRBJ1-3
V: TRBV7-6
DNA: TGTGCCAGCAGCACCGGGACAGGGTACTCTGGAAACACCATATATTTT
CDR3: CASSTGTGYSGNTIYF

length: 18
size: few
D: TRBD2
J: TRBJ2-3
V: TRBV5-1
DNA: TGCGCCAGCAGCATCAGGACTAGCGATAGTGCTAGCACAGATACGCAGTATTTT
CDR3: CASSIRTSDSASTDTQYF

length: 15
size: -
D: TRBD2
J: TRBJ2-1
V: TRBV20-1
DNA: TGCAGTGCTAGAGTAACACGAACTAGCGACAATGAGCAGTTCTTC
CDR3: CSARVTRTSDNEQFF

length: 15
size: few
D: TRBD1
J: TRBJ2-5
V: TRBV4-1
DNA: TGCGCCAGCAGCCAAGAAGGGGGCCCGAGAGAGACCCAGTACTTC
CDR3: CASSQEGGPRETQYF

length: 14
size: many
D: -
J: TRBJ2-7
V: TRBV14
DNA: TGTGCCAGCAGCCTTGGCGGGCTGATCTACGAGCAGTACTTC
CDR3: CASSLGGLIYEQYF

length: 18
size: few
D: -
J: TRBJ2-5
V: TRBV27
DNA: TGTGCCAGCAGCCTCCTACAACCCACCGGGACCCTTTACGAGACCCAGTACTTC
CDR3: CASSLLQPTGTLYETQYF

length: 15
size: -
D: TRBD2
J: TRBJ2-3
V: TRBV6-1
DNA: TGTGCGAGTTTGTCTAGCGGAGCGAGCACAGATACGCAGTATTTT
CDR3: CASLSSGASTDTQYF

length: 18
size: -
D: -
J: TRBJ2-7
V: TRBV7-3
DNA: TGTGCCAGCAGCTCGTCCTACCCCCGGGCCCGAGACTCCTACGAGCAGTACTTC
CDR3: CASSSSYPRARDSYEQYF

length: 17
size: -
D: -
J: TRBJ1-3
V: TRBV12-3/TRBV12-4
DNA: TGTGCCAGCAGTTGGGGACTCACAGGGAACTCTGGAAACACCATATATTTT
CDR3: CASSWGLTGNSGNTIYF

length: 17
size: few
D: TRBD2
J: TRBJ2-7
V: TRBV28
DNA: TGTGCCAGCAGTTGGTCTCAAAGCGGGAGTGGTATCGACGAGCAGTACTTC
CDR3: CASSWSQSGSGIDEQYF

length: 17
size: -
D: -
J: TRBJ1-4
V: TRBV4-3
DNA: TGCGCCAGCAGCCAAGAGGGCAGCCAAGCAACTAATGAAAAACTGTTTTTT
CDR3: CASSQEGSQATNEKLFF

length: 14
size: many
D: TRBD1
J: TRBJ2-7
V: TRBV6-5
DNA: TGTGCCAGCAGTTCCCGGGACAGGGTCCACGAGCAGTACTTC
CDR3: CASSSRDRVHEQYF

length: 14
size: -
D: TRBD2
J: TRBJ2-7
V: TRBV30
DNA: TGTGCCTGGAGCCCCTCTAGCGGTGCCTACGAGCAGTACTTC
CDR3: CAWSPSSGAYEQYF

length: 13
size: few
D: -
J: TRBJ1-2
V: TRBV5-3
DNA: TGTGCCAGCAGCTTGGACGGTTTCGATGGCTACACCTTC
CDR3: CASSLDGFDGYTF

length: 13
size: many
D: -
J: TRBJ2-5
V: TRBV7-9
DNA: TGTGCCAGCAGCCCGGCAGGCTATGAGACCCAGTACTTC
CDR3: CASSPAGYETQYF

length: 13
size: few
D: TRBD2
J: TRBJ2-7
V: TRBV5-6
DNA: TGTGCCAGCAGCTTGCTAGCGGGAGCCGAGCAGTACTTC
CDR3: CASSLLAGAEQYF

length: 16
size: many
D: -
J: TRBJ2-4
V: TRBV7-9
DNA: TGTGCCAGCAGCTTAGTGGAGGGCCCTGCCAAAAACATTCAGTACTTC
CDR3: CASSLVEGPAKNIQYF

length: 17
size: few
D: -
J: TRBJ1-1
V: TRBV7-9
DNA: TGTGCCAGCAGCTCATACGGGGGGGTCATCATGAACACTGAAGCTTTCTTT
CDR3: CASSSYGGVIMNTEAFF

length: 14
size: many
D: -
J: TRBJ2-7
V: TRBV28
DNA: TGTGCCAGCAGCCTTACCGGGACCTTTGGGGAGCAGTACTTC
CDR3: CASSLTGTFGEQYF

length: 15
size: many
D: -
J: TRBJ2-7
V: TRBV20-1
DNA: TGCAGTGCTAGAGATATAGAGGTAGGGGTCTACGAGCAGTACTTC
CDR3: CSARDIEVGVYEQYF

length: 13
size: few
D: -
J: TRBJ1-1
V: TRBV11-2
DNA: TGTGCCAGCAGCGCGATGGCGAACACTGAAGCTTTCTTT
CDR3: CASSAMANTEAFF

length: 14
size: few
D: -
J: TRBJ2-1
V: TRBV28
DNA: TGTGCCAGCAGTTTCCGGGGGCACTACAATGAGCAGTTCTTC
CDR3: CASSFRGHYNEQFF

length: 16
size: many
D: -
J: TRBJ2-5
V: TRBV28
DNA: TGTGCCAGCAGTTTACCCTGGGACGCTACCCAAGAGACCCAGTACTTC
CDR3: CASSLPWDATQETQYF

length: 14
size: -
D: -
J: TRBJ1-1
V: TRBV27
DNA: TGTGCCAGCAGAGAACAGCGAGTGAACACTGAAACTTTCTTT
CDR3: CASREQRVNTETFF

length: 11
size: few
D: -
J: TRBJ2-1
V: TRBV29-1
DNA: TGCAGCGTTGAGCCCAACGGTGAGCAGTTCTTC
CDR3: CSVEPNGEQFF

length: 16
size: many
D: -
J: TRBJ1-4
V: TRBV6-6
DNA: TGTGCCAGCAGGCGACCGGGACATGAAGTTTCAGAAAAACTGTTTTTT
CDR3: CASRRPGHEVSEKLFF

length: 17
size: few
D: TRBD2
J: TRBJ2-7
V: TRBV5-1
DNA: TGCGCCAGCAGCTTCGCTGGGACTAGCGGGGGGAGCTACGAGCAGTACTTC
CDR3: CASSFAGTSGGSYEQYF

length: 15
size: many
D: -
J: TRBJ1-4
V: TRBV20-1
DNA: TGCAGTGCTAGAGCAGGGCGAAGAACTAATGAAAAACTGTTTTTT
CDR3: CSARAGRRTNEKLFF

length: 16
size: many
D: -
J: TRBJ2-3
V: TRBV3-1
DNA: TGTGCCAGCAGCCAATCGGAGAAGGGCGGCACAGATACGCAGTATTTT
CDR3: CASSQSEKGGTDTQYF

length: 13
size: many
D: -
J: TRBJ2-7
V: TRBV7-8
DNA: TGTGCCACCGGCGTCGGACGAGAATACGAGCAGTACTTC
CDR3: CATGVGREYEQYF

length: 13
size: many
D: -
J: TRBJ2-7
V: TRBV27
DNA: TGTGCCAGCATCGCCGCGGGGTCCTACGAGCAGTACTTC
CDR3: CASIAAGSYEQYF

length: 14
size: many
D: TRBD1
J: TRBJ1-6
V: TRBV12-3/TRBV12-4
DNA: TGTGCCAGCAGTTCCCGGACAGGGTATTCACCCCTCCACTTT
CDR3: CASSSRTGYSPLHF

length: 17
size: many
D: TRBD1
J: TRBJ1-1
V: TRBV20-1
DNA: TGCAGTGCCCCCGCCCAACCGGGACAGGGAGTGAACACTGAAGCTTTCTTT
CDR3: CSAPAQPGQGVNTEAFF

length: 15
size: -
D: -
J: TRBJ2-1
V: TRBV30
DNA: TGTGCCTGGAGCGTTACAGGGGAGGGTTACAATGAGCAGTTCTTC
CDR3: CAWSVTGEGYNEQFF

length: 13
size: many
D: -
J: TRBJ2-7
V: TRBV6-5
DNA: TGTGCCAGCAGTTACTCGATATTCTACGAGCAGTACTTC
CDR3: CASSYSIFYEQYF

length: 15
size: -
D: -
J: TRBJ2-5
V: TRBV3-1
DNA: TGTGCCAGCAGCCGTCAGGCGGATACATGGGAGACCCAGTACTTC
CDR3: CASSRQADTWETQYF

length: 14
size: many
D: TRBD1
J: TRBJ1-1
V: TRBV12-3/TRBV12-4
DNA: TGTGCCAGCAGCCCAAGCAGGGGGACCACTGAAGCTTTCTTT
CDR3: CASSPSRGTTEAFF